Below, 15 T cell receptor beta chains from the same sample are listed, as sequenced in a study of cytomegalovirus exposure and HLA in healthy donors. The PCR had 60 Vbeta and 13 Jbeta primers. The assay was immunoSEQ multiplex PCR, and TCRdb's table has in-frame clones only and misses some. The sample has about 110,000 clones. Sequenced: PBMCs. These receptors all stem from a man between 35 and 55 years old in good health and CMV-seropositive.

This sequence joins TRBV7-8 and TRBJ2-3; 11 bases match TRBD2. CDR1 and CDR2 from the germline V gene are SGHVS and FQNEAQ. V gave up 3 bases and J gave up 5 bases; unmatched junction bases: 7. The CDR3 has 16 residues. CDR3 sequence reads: CASSFQTSGNGDTQYF. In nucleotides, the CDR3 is TGTGCCAGCAGCTTCCAGACTAGCGGGAACGGAGATACGCAGTATTTT.

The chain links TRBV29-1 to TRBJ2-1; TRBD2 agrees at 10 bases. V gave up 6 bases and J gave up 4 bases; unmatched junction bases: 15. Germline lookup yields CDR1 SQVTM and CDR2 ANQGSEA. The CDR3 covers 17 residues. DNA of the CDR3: TGCAGCGTCCGATTGGCTAGCGGGAGTGTGTCTTACAATGAGCAGTTCTTC. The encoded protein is CSVRLASGSVSYNEQFF.

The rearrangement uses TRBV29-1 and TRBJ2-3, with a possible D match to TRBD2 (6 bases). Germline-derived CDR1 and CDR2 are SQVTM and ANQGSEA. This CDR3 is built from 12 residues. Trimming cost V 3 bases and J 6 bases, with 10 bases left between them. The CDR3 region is CSVEEGMDTQYF. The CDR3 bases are TGCAGCGTTGAGGAGGGTATGGATACGCAGTATTTT.

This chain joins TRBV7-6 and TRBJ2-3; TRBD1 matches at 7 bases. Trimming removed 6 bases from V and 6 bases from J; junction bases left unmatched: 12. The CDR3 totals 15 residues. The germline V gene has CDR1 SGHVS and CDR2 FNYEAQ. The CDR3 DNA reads TGTGCCAGCAGTCTCGGGACAGCCGGGCCTGATACGCAGTATTTT. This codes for CASSLGTAGPDTQYF.

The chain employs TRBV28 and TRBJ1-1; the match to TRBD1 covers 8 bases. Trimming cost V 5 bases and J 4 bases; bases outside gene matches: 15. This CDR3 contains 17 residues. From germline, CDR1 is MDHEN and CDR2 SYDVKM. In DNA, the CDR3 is TGTGCCAGCAGTCTCTACAGGGGGTATTATTCGGGCACTGAAGCTTTCTTT. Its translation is CASSLYRGYYSGTEAFF.

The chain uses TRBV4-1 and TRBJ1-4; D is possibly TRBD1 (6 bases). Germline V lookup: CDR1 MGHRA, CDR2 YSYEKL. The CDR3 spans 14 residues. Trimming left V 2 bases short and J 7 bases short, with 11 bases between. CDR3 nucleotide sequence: TGCGCCAGCAGCCAAATACAGGGTACTGAAAAACTGTTTTTT. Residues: CASSQIQGTEKLFF.

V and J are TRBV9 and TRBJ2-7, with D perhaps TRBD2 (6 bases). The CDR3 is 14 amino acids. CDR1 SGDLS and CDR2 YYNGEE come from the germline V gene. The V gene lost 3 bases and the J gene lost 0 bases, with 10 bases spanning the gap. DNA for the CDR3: TGTGCCAGCAGCGAGGGACTCTTCTCCTACGAGCAGTACTTC. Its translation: CASSEGLFSYEQYF.

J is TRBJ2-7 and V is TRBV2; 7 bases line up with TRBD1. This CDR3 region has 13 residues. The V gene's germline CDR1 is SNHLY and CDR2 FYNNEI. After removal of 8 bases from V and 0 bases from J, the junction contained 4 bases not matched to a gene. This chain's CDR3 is CASLGTDSYEQYF. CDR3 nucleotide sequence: TGTGCCAGCTTAGGGACAGACTCCTACGAGCAGTACTTC.

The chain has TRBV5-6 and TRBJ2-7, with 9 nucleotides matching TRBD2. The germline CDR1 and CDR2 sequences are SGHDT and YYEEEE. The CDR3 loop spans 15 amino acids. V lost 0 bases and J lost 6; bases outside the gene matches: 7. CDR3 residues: CASSLGFSGSSEQYF. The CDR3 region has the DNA TGTGCCAGCAGCTTGGGGTTTAGCGGGAGCTCCGAGCAGTACTTC.

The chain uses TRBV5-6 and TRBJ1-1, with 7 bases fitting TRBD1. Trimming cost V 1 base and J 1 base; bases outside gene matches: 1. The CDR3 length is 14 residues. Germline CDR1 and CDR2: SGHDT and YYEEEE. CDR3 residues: CASSLPGGNTEAFF. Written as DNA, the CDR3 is TGTGCCAGCAGCTTGCCAGGGGGGAACACTGAAGCTTTCTTT.

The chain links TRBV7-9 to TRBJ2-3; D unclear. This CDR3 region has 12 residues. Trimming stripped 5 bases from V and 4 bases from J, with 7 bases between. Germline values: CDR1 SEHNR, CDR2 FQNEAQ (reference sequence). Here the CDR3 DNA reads TGTGCCAGCAGCCTCAGATCAGATACGCAGTATTTT. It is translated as CASSLRSDTQYF.

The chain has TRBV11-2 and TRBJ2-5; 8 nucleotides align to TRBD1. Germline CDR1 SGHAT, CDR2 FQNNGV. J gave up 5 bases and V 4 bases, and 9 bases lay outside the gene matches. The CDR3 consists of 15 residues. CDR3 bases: TGTGCCAGCAGCTCTACAGGGGGGCGAATGGAGACCCAGTACTTC. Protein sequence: CASSSTGGRMETQYF.

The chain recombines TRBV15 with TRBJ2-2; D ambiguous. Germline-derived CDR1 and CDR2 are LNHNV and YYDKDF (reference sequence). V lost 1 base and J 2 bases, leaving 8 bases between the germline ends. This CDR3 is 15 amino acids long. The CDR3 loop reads CATSRAVVNTGELFF. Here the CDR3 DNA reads TGTGCCACCAGCAGAGCGGTGGTTAACACCGGGGAGCTGTTTTTT.

The CDR3 spells CASSQRDSLLYGYTF. The CDR3, as DNA: TGTGCCAGCAGCCAAAGGGACAGTTTACTCTATGGCTACACCTTC. The chain uses TRBV7-8 and TRBJ1-2; TRBD1 agrees at 7 bases. CDR1 and CDR2 (germline): SGHVS, FQNEAQ. J gave up 4 bases and V 5 bases, and 10 bases lay outside the gene matches. The CDR3 runs 15 residues.

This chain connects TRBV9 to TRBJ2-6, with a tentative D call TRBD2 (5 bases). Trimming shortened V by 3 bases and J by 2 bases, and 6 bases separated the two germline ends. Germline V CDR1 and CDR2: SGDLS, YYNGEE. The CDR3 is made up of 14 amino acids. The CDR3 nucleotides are TGTGCCAGCAGCGCGACTACTGGGGCCAACGTCCTGACTTTC. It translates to CASSATTGANVLTF.